The clone carrying this T cell receptor beta chain has a single count. The data stem from a study of blood T cell repertoires in COVID-19. Overall study: Samples taken during acute and convalescent COVID-19 were collected in the United States, Italy and Spain. The cDNA or gDNA used as material had been derived from T cells, B-cell-depleted T cells, or PBMCs.

Germline CDR1 reads KGHSH; CDR2 reads LQKENI. Trimming removed 4 bases at V and 3 bases at J, with 10 bases between. The CDR3 consists of 13 residues. Authors' analysis steps: Reference gene primer amplification yielded estimated nucleated cell counts. Method: immunoSEQ multiplex PCR; TCRdb's copy keeps in-frame clones and lacks some. That table is the source of V, J and clone size, and D and trimming were worked out from the DNA. The sample lists under 350,000 clones, around 87% occurring once. The receptor was isolated from a man aged 18 to 29 with active or convalescent COVID-19. Sequencing was performed on peripheral blood. This chain uses TRBV18 with TRBJ2-7; D remains unclear. For the CDR3, the DNA is TGTGCCAGCTCACTTTCCCAGGTCTACGAGCAGTACTTC. This encodes CASSLSQVYEQYF. Using reference TRBV18 and TRBJ2-7 for the parts outside the CDR3, the full variable domain is NAGVMQNPRHLVRRRGQEARLRCSPMKGHSHVYWYRQLPEEGLKFMVYLQKENIIDESGMPKERFSAEFPKEGPSILRIQQVVRGDSAAYFCASSLSQVYEQYFGPGTRLTVT.